The 2 T cell receptor beta chains below come from one sample, sequenced in a study of blood T cells in healthy people across ages. A second 7 to 11 cycle PCR used barcoded and J-beta primers. TCRdb fed the 5' RACE reads into MiXCR, producing one record per CDR3 protein. Of 1,800,000 or so distinct CDR3 sequences listed, roughly 43% were seen once; the top ten hold under 25%. The source material was blood. The origin of the receptors is a human donor in good health.

The chain recombines TRBV15 with TRBJ1-1; D gene unclear. This CDR3 comprises 13 residues. Germline CDR1 reads LNHNV; CDR2 reads YYDKDF (reference sequence). Trimming took 11 bases from V and 5 from J, leaving 18 bases between them. The CDR3 DNA reads TGTGCCGTAAAATTTTCCTCGGATACTGAAGCTTTCTTT. It codes for CAVKFSSDTEAFF.

This clonotype was seen once. CDR3 sequence (DNA): TGCAGTGCTAGAGATCTGGCCTCCGGATGGGGTAATTCACCCCTCCACTTT. It encodes CSARDLASGWGNSPLHF. The V call is TRBV20-1, the J call TRBJ1-6; D remains unclear. CDR3 size: 17 residues. CDR1 DFQATT and CDR2 SNEGSKA come from the germline V gene (reference sequence). V lost 0 bases, J lost 6 bases, and 18 bases lay in between.